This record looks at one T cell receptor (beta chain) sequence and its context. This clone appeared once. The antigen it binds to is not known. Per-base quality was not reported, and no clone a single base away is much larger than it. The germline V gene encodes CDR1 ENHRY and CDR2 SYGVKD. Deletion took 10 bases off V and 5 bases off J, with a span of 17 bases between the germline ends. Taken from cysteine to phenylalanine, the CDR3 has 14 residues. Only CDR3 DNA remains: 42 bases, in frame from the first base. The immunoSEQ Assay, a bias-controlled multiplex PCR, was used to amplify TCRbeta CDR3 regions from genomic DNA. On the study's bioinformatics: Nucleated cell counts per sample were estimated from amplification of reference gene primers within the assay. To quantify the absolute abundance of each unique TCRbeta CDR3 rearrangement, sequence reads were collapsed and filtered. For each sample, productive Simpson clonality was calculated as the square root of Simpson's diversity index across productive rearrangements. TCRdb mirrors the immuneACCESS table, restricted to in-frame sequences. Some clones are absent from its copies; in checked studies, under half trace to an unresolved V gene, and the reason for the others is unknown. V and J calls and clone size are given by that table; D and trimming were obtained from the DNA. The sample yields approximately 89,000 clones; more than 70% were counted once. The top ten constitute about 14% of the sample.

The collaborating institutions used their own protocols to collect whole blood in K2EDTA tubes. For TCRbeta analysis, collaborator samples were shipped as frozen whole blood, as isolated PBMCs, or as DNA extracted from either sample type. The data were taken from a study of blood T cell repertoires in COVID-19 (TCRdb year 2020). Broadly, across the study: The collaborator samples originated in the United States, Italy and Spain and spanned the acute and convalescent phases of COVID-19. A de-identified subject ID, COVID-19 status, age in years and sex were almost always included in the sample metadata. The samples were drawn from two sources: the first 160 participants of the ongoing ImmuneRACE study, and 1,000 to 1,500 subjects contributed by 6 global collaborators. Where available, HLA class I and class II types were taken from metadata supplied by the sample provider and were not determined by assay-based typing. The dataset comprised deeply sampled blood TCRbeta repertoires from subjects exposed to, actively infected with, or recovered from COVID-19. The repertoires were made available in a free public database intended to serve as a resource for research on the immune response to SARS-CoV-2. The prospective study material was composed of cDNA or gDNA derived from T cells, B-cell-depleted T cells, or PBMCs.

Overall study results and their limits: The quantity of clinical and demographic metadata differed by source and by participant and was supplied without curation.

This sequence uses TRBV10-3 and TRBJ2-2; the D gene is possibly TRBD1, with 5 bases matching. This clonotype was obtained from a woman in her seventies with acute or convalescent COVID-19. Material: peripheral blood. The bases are TGTGCCACAAGGGGTTCTACAATGACCGGGGAGCTGTTTTTT. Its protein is CATRGSTMTGELFF.